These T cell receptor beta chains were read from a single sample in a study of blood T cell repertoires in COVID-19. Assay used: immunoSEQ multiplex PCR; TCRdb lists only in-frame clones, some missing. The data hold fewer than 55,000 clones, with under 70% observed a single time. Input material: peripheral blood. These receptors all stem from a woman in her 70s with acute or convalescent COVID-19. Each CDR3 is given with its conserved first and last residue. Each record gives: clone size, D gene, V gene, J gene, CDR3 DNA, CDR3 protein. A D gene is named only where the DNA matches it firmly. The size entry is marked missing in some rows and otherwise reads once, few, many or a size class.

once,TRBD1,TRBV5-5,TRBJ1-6,TGTGCCAGCAGCCTGGACAGGGGATTCTATAATTCACCCCTCCACTTT,CASSLDRGFYNSPLHF
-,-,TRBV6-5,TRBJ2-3,TGTGCCAGCAGAACATCCGGGGATACGCAGTATTTT,CASRTSGDTQYF
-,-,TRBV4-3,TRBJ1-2,TGCGCCAGCAGCCAAGATGGCCAGGGAGGTGGCTACACCTTC,CASSQDGQGGGYTF
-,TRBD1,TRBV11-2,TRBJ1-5,TGTGCCAGCAGCTTAGGGCGACAGGGGAGCAATCAGCCCCAGCATTTT,CASSLGRQGSNQPQHF
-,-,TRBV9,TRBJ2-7,TGTGCCAGCAGCTACCACCGGGACACGGTCACCTACGAGCAGTACTTC,CASSYHRDTVTYEQYF
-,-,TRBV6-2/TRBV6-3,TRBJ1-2,TGTGCCAGCAGTTTGGATTACCGGGGGGACTATGGCTACACCTTC,CASSLDYRGDYGYTF
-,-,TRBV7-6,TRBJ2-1,TGTGCCAGCAGCTCCATAGCGGCGGGCTCCCATTCAAGCTCCTACAATGAGCAGTTCTTC,CASSSIAAGSHSSSYNEQFF
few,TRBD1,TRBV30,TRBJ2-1,TGTGCCTGGAGTAAGGGACAGGGGGATTCGGGTGAGCAGTTCTTC,CAWSKGQGDSGEQFF
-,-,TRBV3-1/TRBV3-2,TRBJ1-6,TGTGCCAGCAGTCGGGGGGGGGATAGCTCCTATAATTCACCCCTCCACTTT,CASSRGGDSSYNSPLHF
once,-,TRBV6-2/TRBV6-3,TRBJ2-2,TGTGCCAGCAGTACAGCCTCTTACACCGGGGAGCTGTTTTTT,CASSTASYTGELFF
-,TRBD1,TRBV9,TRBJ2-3,TGTGCCAGCAGCGTGACAGGGGACAGCACAGATACGCAGTATTTT,CASSVTGDSTDTQYF
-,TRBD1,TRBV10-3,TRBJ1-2,TGTGCCATCAGTGACCCGACAGGGAACTATGGCTACACCTTC,CAISDPTGNYGYTF